The clone carrying this T cell receptor beta chain was counted a few times. The antigen is unknown. Germline V gives CDR1 SGHTA, CDR2 FQGNSA. After removal of 6 bases from V and 5 bases from J, the junction contained 11 bases not matched to a gene. This CDR3 has 15 amino acids. Using constant-segment primers, 5'RACE produced TCR alpha and TCR beta cDNA libraries carrying sample barcodes and UMIs. TCRdb ran MiXCR on the 5' RACE reads and lists one entry per CDR3 protein. The sample lists under 300,000 distinct CDR3 sequences, 7.5% to 10% occurring once. These data originate in a study of T-cell memory formation after mild COVID-19. About the research overall: TCR clusters were mostly confined to one donor each. Study-wide points: Some SARS-CoV-2-responding clones were already detected in memory before infection. The study found contracting CD4+ clones mainly in CM and EM and contracting CD8+ clones in EMRA.

The chain couples TRBV7-2 to TRBJ2-5, with 8 bases lining up with TRBD1. The TCR sequence derives from a man aged 18 to 29 who had mild COVID-19 (a few samples of this study predate the infection). Cell type and time point are not known. The source material was PBMCs or a T cell subset sorted from them (not recorded which). CDR3 DNA: TGTGCCAGCAGGCAGACAGGGGACGCTGGGGAGACCCAGTACTTC. Translated: CASRQTGDAGETQYF.